This T cell receptor beta chain emerged from a study of blood T cells in healthy people across ages. Study information: Template switching recovered approximately one barcoded beta molecule for every two T cells.

V gave up 0 bases and J gave up 6 bases; unmatched junction bases: 11. The CDR3 totals 17 residues. Germline CDR1 reads SGHVS; CDR2 reads FQNEAQ. Combining a sample-barcoded 5' primer with a J-beta primer mix, a second PCR ran for about 7 to 12 cycles. Per sample, CDR3-containing paired-end reads numbered at least 2.5 million. TCRdb re-called the 5' RACE reads with MiXCR, one entry per CDR3 protein. The table shows 1.4 million to 1.5 million distinct CDR3 sequences, with around 39% occurring only once. Only a few counts were recorded for this clonotype. Its antigen is unknown. Regarding the study as a whole: While age rose, TCR beta diversity per million T cells dropped in a roughly linear way.

The rearrangement links TRBV7-8 to TRBJ2-1; 7 nucleotides align to TRBD2. The specimen was blood. This clonotype was obtained from a woman aged 18-30 years in good health. DNA for the CDR3: TGTGCCAGCAGCTTAGCCTTAGTGGGAGGGCCTTTCAATGAGCAGTTCTTC. Residues: CASSLALVGGPFNEQFF.